These 22 T cell receptor beta chains were sequenced from one sample in a study of blood T cells in healthy people across ages. Primed by a sample-barcoded 5' primer and a J-beta primer mix, a second PCR proceeded for about 7 to 11 cycles. Using its own MiXCR run on the 5' RACE reads, TCRdb lists one record per CDR3 protein. The table records about 1.4 million distinct CDR3 sequences, 59% of them present only once. Material: blood. The source is a man aged 18 to 30 in good health.

The chain carries TRBV4-1 and TRBJ2-7, with D perhaps being TRBD1 or TRBD2 (5 bases each). From germline, CDR1 is MGHRA and CDR2 YSYEKL. V lost 1 base to trimming and J lost 3 bases, with 10 bases between them. The length of the CDR3 is 14 residues. The CDR3 DNA follows: TGCGCCAGCAGCCAAGGATCGGGGCACTACGAGCAGTACTTC. Translating it yields CASSQGSGHYEQYF.

This rearrangement joins TRBV29-1 to TRBJ1-2; no firm D call. Between the trimmed V and J ends, which lost 8 bases and 4 bases, there was a span of 14 bases. Germline V gives CDR1 SQVTM, CDR2 ANQGSEA. The CDR3 runs to 12 residues. The CDR3, as DNA: TGCAGCTTGCGGACCGCCACCTATGGCTACACCTTC. Translation: CSLRTATYGYTF.

This clonotype was seen only once. Compared with germline, one end of the junction differs, possibly owing to a read error. This sequence joins TRBV29-1 and TRBJ2-7; TRBD2 matches 7 bases. The CDR3 covers 12 residues. Germline values: CDR1 SQVTM, CDR2 ANQGSEA. As DNA, the CDR3 is TGCAGCGTTCTAGCGGATTCCTACGAGCGGTACTTC. Translated, it gives CSVLADSYERYF.

The chain links TRBV12-3 or TRBV12-4 to TRBJ2-7; D remains unclear. The CDR3 totals 14 residues. Trimming took off 5 bases at V and 3 bases at J, with 14 bases between the two ends. The CDR3 DNA reads as TGTGCCAGCAGTCCGCAGGACCGCGACTACGAGCAGTACTTC. Its protein product is CASSPQDRDYEQYF.

This clonotype was detected only a few times. This chain joins TRBV5-1 and TRBJ2-1; no definite D call. The CDR3 extends over 16 amino acids. V was trimmed by 1 base and J by 0 bases, leaving 11 bases between them. Germline assignment: CDR1 SGHRS and CDR2 YFSETQ. CDR3 DNA: TGCGCCAGCAGCTTGAGCGTACCACCCTCCTACAATGAGCAGTTCTTC. Its translation: CASSLSVPPSYNEQFF.

The rearrangement joins TRBV2 to TRBJ2-1; the D is unclear. V lost 0 bases to trimming and J lost 8 bases, with 14 bases between them. Germline V CDR1 and CDR2: SNHLY, FYNNEI. CDR3 size: 15 residues. This CDR3 reads CASSEAVTGRDEQFF. The CDR3 DNA reads TGTGCCAGCAGTGAAGCGGTTACGGGTAGGGATGAGCAGTTCTTC.

The chain links TRBV11-2 to TRBJ2-4; D not certain. This CDR3 is 14 amino acids long. Deletions cut 4 bases from V and 0 bases from J, with 7 bases between. Germline V CDR1 and CDR2: SGHAT, FQNNGV. Here the CDR3 reads CASSSGVAKNIQYF. The CDR3 bases are TGTGCCAGCAGCTCCGGTGTAGCCAAAAACATTCAGTACTTC.

The rearrangement joins TRBV4-1 to TRBJ2-1; 8 bases line up with TRBD1. Germline V gene sequence: CDR1 MGHRA, CDR2 YSYEKL. CDR3 size: 15 residues. Trimming at V came to 1 base and at J to 13 bases, leaving 12 bases not matched to a gene. CDR3 residues: CASSQGETGGETQFF. The CDR3 nucleotides are TGCGCCAGCAGCCAAGGCGAAACAGGGGGAGAGACCCAGTTCTTC.

The V call is TRBV12-3 or TRBV12-4, the J call TRBJ1-5, with D unclear. V lost 5 bases and J 0 bases, leaving 14 bases between the germline ends. CDR3 length equals 16 residues. The CDR3 spells CASSPEHSLSNQPQHF. For the CDR3, the DNA is TGTGCCAGCAGTCCGGAGCACAGCCTTAGCAATCAGCCCCAGCATTTT.

The V gene is TRBV29-1, the J gene TRBJ2-1, with D maybe TRBD2 (5 bases). The CDR3 totals 18 residues. Germline lookup yields CDR1 SQVTM and CDR2 ANQGSEA. Trimming took off 0 bases at V and 9 bases at J, with 27 bases between the two ends. CDR3 bases: TGCAGCGTTGAAGATCTTAGCCCAGGACGGGGTATTAGTAGTGAGCAGTTCTTC. It specifies CSVEDLSPGRGISSEQFF.

V and J are TRBV4-3 and TRBJ2-1; 10 bases align to TRBD2. The germline gives CDR1 LGHNA, CDR2 YSLEER. V trimming: 0 bases; J trimming: 9 bases; junction bases outside the gene matches: 8. The CDR3 contains 16 residues. The DNA of the CDR3 is TGCGCCAGCAGCCAAGACTTGAGCGGGGGGGCGGGTGAGCAGTTCTTC. The encoded protein is CASSQDLSGGAGEQFF.

This clonotype was recorded a few times. The V gene is TRBV5-1, the J gene TRBJ2-1, with D hard to call. This CDR3 spans 14 amino acids. Germline assignment: CDR1 SGHRS and CDR2 YFSETQ. Trimming pared 0 bases from V and 6 bases from J, leaving 10 bases between. The CDR3 sequence: CASSLDGVRNEQFF. As DNA, the CDR3 is TGCGCCAGCAGCTTGGACGGCGTCCGCAATGAGCAGTTCTTC.

This clonotype was recorded many times. This rearrangement joins TRBV20-1 to TRBJ1-2; the D gene is possibly TRBD1 (5 bases). The CDR3 sequence is 15 residues long. CDR1 and CDR2 from the germline V gene are DFQATT and SNEGSKA (reference sequence). Trimming pared 0 bases from V and 3 bases from J, leaving 14 bases between. CDR3 loop: CSARDGRGGDYGYTF. In DNA, the CDR3 is TGCAGTGCTAGAGATGGGAGGGGAGGGGACTATGGCTACACCTTC.

This clonotype is a singleton in its sample. The chain employs TRBV9 and TRBJ2-1; perhaps TRBD2 as D (5 bases). The CDR3 covers 13 residues. V lost 3 bases and J lost 13, with 17 bases in between. The germline CDR1 and CDR2 sequences are SGDLS and YYNGEE. The CDR3 DNA follows: TGTGCCAGCAGCGGAGGTACTAGGCCCTCACAGTTCTTC. This encodes CASSGGTRPSQFF.

This chain joins TRBV29-1 and TRBJ2-1; TRBD1 matches 8 bases. The V and J ends lost 5 bases and 8 bases, in that order; junction bases with no gene match: 5. CDR1 SQVTM and CDR2 ANQGSEA come from the germline V gene. The CDR3 consists of 12 residues. CDR3 sequence: CSVSGGEDEQFF. CDR3 in DNA: TGCAGCGTTTCAGGGGGCGAGGATGAGCAGTTCTTC.

This sequence joins TRBV7-2 and TRBJ2-2, with 7 bases aligning to TRBD2. The V gene end was trimmed by 2 bases and the J gene end by 6 bases; junction bases not matched to a gene: 6. Germline CDR1 SGHTA, CDR2 FQGNSA. The CDR3 is 15 amino acids. The CDR3 coding sequence is TGTGCCAGCAGCTTAAACGGGAGGAGCGCCGGGGAGCTGTTTTTT. It yields the protein CASSLNGRSAGELFF.

The V gene is TRBV5-1, the J gene TRBJ2-3; weak D call: TRBD2 (5 bases). CDR1 SGHRS and CDR2 YFSETQ come from the germline V gene. V was clipped by 8 bases and J by 2 bases, with 21 bases between them. The CDR3 is made up of 16 amino acids. CDR3 in DNA: TGCGCCAGTACGAAGGGCAGCGGAGACTACACAGATACGCAGTATTTT. This sequence encodes CASTKGSGDYTDTQYF.

The chain links TRBV29-1 to TRBJ2-7, with D possibly being TRBD1 (6 bases). The CDR3 covers 12 residues. Germline-derived CDR1 and CDR2 are SQVTM and ANQGSEA. Between the trimmed V and J ends, which lost 7 bases and 0 bases, there was a span of 10 bases. CDR3: CSGKTGSYEQYF. The DNA of the CDR3 is TGCAGCGGCAAGACAGGCTCCTACGAGCAGTACTTC.

This chain uses TRBV24-1 with TRBJ2-1; TRBD1 aligns across 7 bases. The trim removed 1 base at V and 5 bases at J, leaving 10 bases unmatched. The CDR3 is made up of 17 amino acids. CDR1 and CDR2 from the germline V gene are KGHDR and SFDVKD. This CDR3 is CATSDLPGTEDHNEQFF. CDR3 DNA: TGTGCCACCAGTGATTTACCCGGGACAGAGGACCACAATGAGCAGTTCTTC.

The J gene is TRBJ2-7, the V gene TRBV29-1; 13 bases align to TRBD2. This CDR3 contains 14 residues. V gave up 4 bases and J gave up 2 bases; unmatched junction bases: 2. Germline CDR1 is SQVTM and CDR2 is ANQGSEA. CDR3 region: CSVVTSGRAYEQYF. The DNA of the CDR3 is TGCAGCGTTGTTACTAGCGGGAGGGCCTACGAGCAGTACTTC.

The rearrangement uses TRBV27 and TRBJ1-2; 8 positions match TRBD1. Germline V gene data show CDR1 as MNHEY and CDR2 as SMNVEV (reference sequence). Trimming took 0 bases from V and 8 from J; bases not matched to a gene: 8. This CDR3 region has 15 residues. CDR3 coding DNA: TGTGCCAGCAGTTTATCGGGGCCTCACAGGGGGGGCTACACCTTC. Its protein product is CASSLSGPHRGGYTF.

The chain employs TRBV29-1 and TRBJ2-5; 11 positions agree with TRBD2. The J call may be wrong; the DNA end is better matched by TRBJ2-7. CDR3 length: 13 residues. Germline V gene sequence: CDR1 SQVTM, CDR2 ANQGSEA. The chain's CDR3 is CSLISGGDAEQYF. The CDR3, as DNA: TGCAGTCTAATTAGCGGGGGGGATGCCGAGCAGTACTTC.